This T cell receptor (beta chain) was recorded in a study of blood T cell repertoires in COVID-19. Study as a whole: Acute and convalescent COVID-19 samples came from the United States, Italy and Spain.

Germline lookup yields CDR1 LNHDA and CDR2 SQIVND (reference sequence). With 1 base removed from V and 6 bases from J, the gap between germline ends came to 12 bases. The CDR3 totals 14 residues. In the original analysis: By means of reference gene primer amplification, nucleated cell counts were estimated. Sequencing used immunoSEQ multiplex PCR; TCRdb keeps in-frame clones, though not all of them. The DNA gave D and trimming, while V, J and clone size come from that table. The sample has around 250,000 clones, more than 70% seen once; the top ten hold over 9%. The V and J genes are TRBV19 and TRBJ1-1; a weak D match, TRBD1 (6 bases). This sequence originates from a man aged 80 or over with acute or convalescent COVID-19. Sequenced: peripheral blood. This CDR3 reads CASSIVTGSAEAFF. In DNA form, the CDR3 reads TGTGCCAGTAGTATAGTAACAGGGTCCGCTGAAGCTTTCTTT.